Listed below are T cell receptor beta chains from one sample, sequenced in a study of T-cell reconstitution after alpha-beta-depleted transplantation in children. A single record per CDR3 protein comes from TCRdb applying MiXCR to the PCR reads. The table shows around 700,000 distinct CDR3 sequences, with around 13% occurring only once. The sample here was PBMCs, taken before TCRalphabeta/CD19-depleted stem cell transplant. These receptors came from a girl aged 2 to 9 with congenital amegakaryocytic thrombocytopenia, due to receive a stem cell transplant. Both conserved end residues are part of each CDR3. Each record gives: CDR3 protein, CDR3 DNA, D gene, J gene, V gene, clone size. A D gene is named only where the DNA matches it firmly. A clone size is listed for some rows: how often the clone was seen (once, few, many), or a class if it is expanded.

CASTGSSYEQYF	TGTGCCAGCACGGGGAGCTCCTACGAGCAGTACTTC	-	TRBJ2-7	TRBV25-1	many
CASSPTSASSYNEQFF	TGTGCCAGCAGCCCCACTAGCGCAAGCTCCTACAATGAGCAGTTCTTC	TRBD2	TRBJ2-1	TRBV7-9	many
CASRDRGQDGYTF	TGTGCCAGCCGGGACAGGGGGCAAGATGGCTACACCTTC	TRBD1	TRBJ1-2	TRBV19	-
CASSGPQGHTGELFF	TGCGCCAGCAGCGGACCCCAGGGGCACACCGGGGAGCTGTTTTTT	-	TRBJ2-2	TRBV5-1	few
CSVLRETQYF	TGCAGCGTTTTACGGGAGACCCAGTACTTC	-	TRBJ2-5	TRBV29-1	many
CASSKLAEHYNEQFF	TGTGCCAGCAGCAAGCTAGCGGAGCACTACAATGAGCAGTTCTTC	TRBD2	TRBJ2-1	TRBV4-2	many
CATSRDLAREQYF	TGTGCCACCAGCAGAGATTTGGCTCGAGAGCAGTACTTC	-	TRBJ2-7	TRBV15	many
CASSDTSGVRGDEQFF	TGTGCCAGCAGCGACACTAGCGGAGTAAGGGGTGATGAGCAGTTCTTC	TRBD2	TRBJ2-1	TRBV7-8	-
CATSEGHDEQFF	TGTGCCACCAGTGAGGGACACGATGAGCAGTTCTTC	-	TRBJ2-1	TRBV24-1	few
CASSPPASGDEQFF	TGTGCCAGCTCACCACCGGCCTCTGGGGATGAGCAGTTCTTC	-	TRBJ2-1	TRBV18	-
CASSYSPGSGDEQFF	TGTGCCAGCAGTTACTCCCCAGGGTCGGGCGATGAGCAGTTCTTC	-	TRBJ2-1	TRBV6-5	many
CASSPPGGLTDTQYF	TGTGCCAGCAGCCCGCCTGGGGGGCTCACAGATACGCAGTATTTT	-	TRBJ2-3	TRBV12-3/TRBV12-4	-
CASSLTSGLATDTQYF	TGTGCCAGCAGCTTGACTAGCGGGTTGGCAACAGATACGCAGTATTTT	TRBD2	TRBJ2-3	TRBV11-1	many
CSAIFPLTGTEQFF	TGCAGTGCTATATTCCCCCTTACAGGGACTGAGCAGTTCTTC	-	TRBJ2-1	TRBV20-1	many
CASSLITASPDTQYF	TGCGCCAGCAGCTTGATAACAGCCTCCCCAGATACGCAGTATTTT	-	TRBJ2-3	TRBV5-1	many
CASKTPSGNTIYF	TGTGCCAGCAAGACTCCCTCTGGAAACACCATATATTTT	-	TRBJ1-3	TRBV6-1	many
CASRIDNGINEQLF	TGTGCCAGCAGAATTGATAACGGTATCAATGAGCAGCTCTTC	-	TRBJ2-1	TRBV7-2	-
CASSQPSRQHAFF	TGTGCCAGCAGCCAGCCTTCGAGACAGCATGCTTTCTTT	-	TRBJ1-1	TRBV3-1	few
CCARDSPRAGGGGNEQFF	TGCTGTGCTAGAGATTCCCCCAGGGCGGGAGGGGGGGGCAATGAGCAGTTCTTC	TRBD2	TRBJ2-1	TRBV20-1	-
CASSTGATGLYNEQFF	TGTGCCAGCAGCACCGGGGCCACCGGCCTCTACAATGAGCAGTTCTTC	-	TRBJ2-1	TRBV7-9	many
CASSAAVSSYNEQFF	TGTGCCAGCAGCGCAGCGGTTAGCTCCTACAATGAGCAGTTCTTC	-	TRBJ2-1	TRBV9	many
CASSVAGSHNEQFF	TGTGCCAGCAGCGTAGCTGGTAGTCACAATGAGCAGTTCTTC	-	TRBJ2-1	TRBV9	many
CASSRFNEQFF	TGTGCCAGCAGCAGATTCAATGAGCAGTTCTTC	-	TRBJ2-1	TRBV6-5	many
CATSQDSGRSYEQYF	TGTGCCACCAGCCAAGATAGCGGGAGAAGTTACGAGCAGTACTTC	TRBD2	TRBJ2-7	TRBV3-1	-
CASSLSLIGGDTEAFF	TGTGCCAGCAGCTTATCCCTTATTGGGGGGGACACTGAAGCTTTCTTT	-	TRBJ1-1	TRBV7-3	many
CASSLVRVNEQFF	TGTGCCAGCAGCTTAGTCAGGGTCAATGAGCAGTTCTTC	-	TRBJ2-1	TRBV7-9	many
CASSLRTPRKDEQFF	TGTGCCAGCAGCCTAAGGACTCCCCGCAAGGATGAGCAGTTCTTC	-	TRBJ2-1	TRBV5-4	few